This T cell receptor beta chain was sequenced in a study of OX40 agonist ivuxolimab in advanced cancers. Regarding the study as a whole: By week 6 at 0.1 to 3.0 mg/kg, blood CD4+ and CD8+ T cells had expanded clonally. No antigen was identified for the clonally expanded peripheral T cells.

With baseline, cycle 4 day 1, and cycle 7 day 1 as timepoints, blood was sampled. As for this clone: Its antigen is currently unknown.

TCRdb's table, derived via immunoSEQ multiplex PCR, lists solely in-frame clones and lacks some. The sample holds 65,000 to 90,000 clones, 90% to 95% seen once. Between the trimmed V and J ends, which lost 3 bases and 3 bases, there was a span of 9 bases. CDR3 length equals 13 residues. Germline V lookup: CDR1 MNHEY, CDR2 SVGAGI. This sequence was found in an adult with an advanced solid tumor such as melanoma, head and neck, liver or kidney cancer. Specimen: CD4+ or CD8+ T cells sorted from blood, collected in a trial of the OX40 agonist ivuxolimab. The chain couples TRBV6-5 to TRBJ2-7; D is unclear. Here the CDR3 reads CASSYTSSYEQYF. The CDR3 DNA reads as TGTGCCAGCAGTTATACGAGCAGCTACGAGCAGTACTTC.